Sequencing of this T cell receptor (beta chain) was carried out in a study of molecular identifiers for immune sequencing clone quantification. TCRdb analysed the PCR reads with MiXCR anew, one entry per CDR3 protein. The sample consists of about 500,000 distinct CDR3 sequences, about 25% of them appearing once. This clonotype appeared many times. The material sequenced was naive CD8+ T cells from blood, with Jurkat cell RNA spiked in. The subset was: FACS-sorted CD8+CD4-CCR7+CD45RA+ naive T cells. The source is a human donor in good health. Some libraries in this study had Jurkat cell RNA spiked in.

CDR3 nucleotides: TGCGCCAGCTCCCAGCTTGGGAACGAGCAACAGTACTTC. The encoded protein is CASSQLGNEQQYF. This chain links TRBV5-1 with TRBJ2-7; D gene uncertain. CDR3 size: 13 residues. Germline V gene data show CDR1 as SGHRS and CDR2 as YFSETQ. V was shortened by 7 bases and J by 10 bases, with 21 bases between the two germline ends.